The present T cell receptor beta chain was sequenced within a study of T cell responses to AZD1222 COVID-19 vaccine. Study overall: Pooled together were second doses at about 4 or about 12 weeks.

Study-wide results and limits: Most donors were white British and more were female, and clonal diversity was possibly underestimated.

The repertoire was sequenced with immunoSEQ multiplex PCR; TCRdb's copy has only in-frame clones and lacks some. This table has 150,000 to 200,000 clones, 90% appearing once. To note about this clone: What it binds is not known.

V lost 0 bases, J lost 12 bases, and 6 bases lay in between. Germline assignment: CDR1 MNHEY and CDR2 SMNVEV (reference sequence). The CDR3 length is 12 residues. The receptor was derived from an adult in good health. The sample was peripheral blood, taken on day 0 of AZD1222 vaccination. The V and J genes are TRBV27 and TRBJ1-6; D call uncertain. As DNA, the CDR3 is TGTGCCAGCAGTTTATCAAGAAGACCCCTCCACTTT. Translating it yields CASSLSRRPLHF.